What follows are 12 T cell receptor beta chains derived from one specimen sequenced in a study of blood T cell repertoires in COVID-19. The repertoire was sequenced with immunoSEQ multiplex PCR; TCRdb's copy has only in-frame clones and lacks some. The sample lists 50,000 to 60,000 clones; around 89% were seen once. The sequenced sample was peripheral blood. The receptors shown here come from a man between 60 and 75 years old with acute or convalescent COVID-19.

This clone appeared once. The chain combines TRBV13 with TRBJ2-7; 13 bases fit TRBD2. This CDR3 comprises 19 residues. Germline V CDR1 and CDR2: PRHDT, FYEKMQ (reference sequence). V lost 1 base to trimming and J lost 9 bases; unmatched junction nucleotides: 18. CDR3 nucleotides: TGTGCCAGCAGCTTAGAAGGGACTAGCGGGACCCATCTCCTACGAGGGCAGTACTTC. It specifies CASSLEGTSGTHLLRGQYF.

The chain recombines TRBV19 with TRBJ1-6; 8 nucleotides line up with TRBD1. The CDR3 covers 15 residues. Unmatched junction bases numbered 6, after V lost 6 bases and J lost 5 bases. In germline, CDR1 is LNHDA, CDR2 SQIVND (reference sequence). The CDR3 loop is CASRPLDRDNSPLHF. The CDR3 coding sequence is TGTGCCAGTAGACCCCTGGACAGGGATAATTCACCCCTCCACTTT.

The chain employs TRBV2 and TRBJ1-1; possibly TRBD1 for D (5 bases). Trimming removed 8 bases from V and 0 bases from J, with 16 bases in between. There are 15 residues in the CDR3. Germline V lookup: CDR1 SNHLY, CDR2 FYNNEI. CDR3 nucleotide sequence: TGTGCCAGCGGCTCGGAGGGGCGACTGAACACTGAAGCTTTCTTT. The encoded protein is CASGSEGRLNTEAFF.

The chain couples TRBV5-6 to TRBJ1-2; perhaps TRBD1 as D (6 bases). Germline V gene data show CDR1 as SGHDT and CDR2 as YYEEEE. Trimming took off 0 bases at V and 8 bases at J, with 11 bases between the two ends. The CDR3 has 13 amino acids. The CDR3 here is CASSLDRVTGYTF. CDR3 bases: TGTGCCAGCAGCTTGGACAGGGTGACGGGCTACACCTTC.

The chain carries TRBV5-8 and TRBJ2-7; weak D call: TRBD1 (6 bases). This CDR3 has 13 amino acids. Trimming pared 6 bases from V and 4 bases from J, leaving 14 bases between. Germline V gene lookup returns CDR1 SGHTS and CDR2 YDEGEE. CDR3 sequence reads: CASTGQILYEQYF. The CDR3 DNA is TGTGCCAGCACCGGACAGATTTTATACGAGCAGTACTTC.

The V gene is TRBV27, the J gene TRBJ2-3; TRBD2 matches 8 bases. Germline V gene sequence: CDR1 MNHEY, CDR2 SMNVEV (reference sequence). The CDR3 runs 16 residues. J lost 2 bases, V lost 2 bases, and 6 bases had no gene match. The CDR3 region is CASSLRLAINTDTQYF. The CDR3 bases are TGTGCCAGCAGTTTAAGACTAGCGATCAACACAGATACGCAGTATTTT.

CDR3 in amino acids: CAISPGQFGTDTQYF. The CDR3 bases are TGTGCCATCAGCCCTGGACAGTTCGGCACAGATACGCAGTATTTT. The chain uses TRBV10-3 and TRBJ2-3, with a possible D match to TRBD1 (6 bases). The CDR3 sequence is 15 residues long. V shed 6 bases and J shed 1 base, with 14 bases lying between them. Germline values: CDR1 ENHRY, CDR2 SYGVKD.

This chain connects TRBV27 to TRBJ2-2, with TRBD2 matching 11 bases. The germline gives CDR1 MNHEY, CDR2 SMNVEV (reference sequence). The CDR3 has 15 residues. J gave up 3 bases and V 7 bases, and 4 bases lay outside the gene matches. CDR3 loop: CASKLAGGHTGELFF. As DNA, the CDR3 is TGTGCCAGCAAGCTAGCGGGGGGTCACACCGGGGAGCTGTTTTTT.

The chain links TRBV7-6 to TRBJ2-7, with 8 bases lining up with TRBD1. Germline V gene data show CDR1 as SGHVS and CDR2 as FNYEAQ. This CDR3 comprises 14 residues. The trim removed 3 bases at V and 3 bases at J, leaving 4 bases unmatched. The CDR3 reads CASSLGTGYYEQYF. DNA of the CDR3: TGTGCCAGCAGCTTGGGGACAGGTTACTACGAGCAGTACTTC.

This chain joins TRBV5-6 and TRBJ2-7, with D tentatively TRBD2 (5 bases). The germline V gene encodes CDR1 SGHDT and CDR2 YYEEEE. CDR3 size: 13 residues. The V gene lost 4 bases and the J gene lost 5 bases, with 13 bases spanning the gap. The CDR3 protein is CASSLGLPNEQYF. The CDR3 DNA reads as TGTGCCAGCAGCCTCGGACTGCCGAACGAGCAGTACTTC.

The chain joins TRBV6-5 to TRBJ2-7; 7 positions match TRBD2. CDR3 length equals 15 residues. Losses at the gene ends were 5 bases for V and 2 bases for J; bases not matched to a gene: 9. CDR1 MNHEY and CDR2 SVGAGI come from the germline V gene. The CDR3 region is CASSPQVGGAYEQYF. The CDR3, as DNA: TGTGCCAGCAGTCCTCAAGTGGGAGGGGCCTACGAGCAGTACTTC.

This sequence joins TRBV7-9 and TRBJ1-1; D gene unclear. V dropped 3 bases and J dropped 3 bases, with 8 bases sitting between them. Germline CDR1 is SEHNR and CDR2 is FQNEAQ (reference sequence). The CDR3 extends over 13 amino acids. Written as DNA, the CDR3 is TGTGCCAGCAGCTTGCAAGCGGACACTGAAGCTTTCTTT. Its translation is CASSLQADTEAFF.